Presented here are 8 T cell receptor beta chains from one specimen sequenced in a study of blood T cell repertoires in COVID-19. Sequencing was performed with immunoSEQ multiplex PCR; in TCRdb, only in-frame clones are kept and a portion is missing. The repertoire includes hundreds of thousands of clones, less than 90% of them detected once, and more than 4% sits in the top ten. The specimen was PBMCs or T cells enriched from blood (not recorded which). The source of these receptors is a woman aged 25 to 39 who had been exposed to COVID-19.

The gene calls are TRBV5-6 and TRBJ1-2; D unresolved. Germline V CDR1 and CDR2: SGHDT, YYEEEE. This CDR3 comprises 14 residues. Trimming left V 3 bases short and J 8 bases short, with 17 bases between. DNA of the CDR3: TGTGCCAGCAGCTCATCAGCGGGGATCGAGGGCTACACCTTC. It specifies CASSSSAGIEGYTF.

The chain uses TRBV29-1 and TRBJ2-1; 11 bases match TRBD2. The germline V gene has CDR1 SQVTM and CDR2 ANQGSEA. This CDR3 region has 15 residues. V shed 4 bases, J shed 4 bases, and the junction held 6 bases outside the gene matches. CDR3 in amino acids: CSVVTSGTKYNEQFF. Here the CDR3 DNA reads TGCAGCGTTGTGACTAGCGGGACGAAATACAATGAGCAGTTCTTC.

The chain has TRBV7-3 and TRBJ1-5, with 9 bases matching TRBD1. The CDR3 extends over 16 amino acids. Trimming took 5 bases from V and 3 from J; bases not matched to a gene: 8. The germline V gene has CDR1 SGHTA and CDR2 FQGTGA. CDR3 in DNA: TGTGCCAGCAGCGCCACCGGGACAGGGAACAATCAGCCCCAGCATTTT. Encoded protein: CASSATGTGNNQPQHF.

The V and J genes are TRBV27 and TRBJ1-2; D might be TRBD1 (6 bases). Per the germline V gene, CDR1 is MNHEY and CDR2 is SMNVEV (reference sequence). CDR3 length equals 13 residues. V shed 9 bases and J shed 1 base, with 12 bases lying between them. The CDR3 region is CASGARGNYGYTF. The CDR3 DNA sequence: TGTGCCAGTGGGGCCAGGGGTAACTATGGCTACACCTTC.

The chain carries TRBV3-1 (or the pseudogene TRBV3-2) and TRBJ1-3; D gene unclear. V was pared by 3 bases and J by 12 bases, with 12 bases between. The CDR3 spans 12 residues. From germline, CDR1 is LGHDT and CDR2 YNNKEL (reference sequence). For the CDR3, the DNA is TGTGCCAGCAGCCAGGAGGGTTCAATCATATATTTT. It is translated as CASSQEGSIIYF.

The chain is built from TRBV11-3 and TRBJ2-7; tentatively, D is TRBD2 (5 bases). This CDR3 comprises 16 residues. Trimming took 3 bases from V and 7 from J, leaving 22 bases between them. In germline, CDR1 is SGHNT, CDR2 YENEEA. CDR3 sequence (DNA): TGTGCCAGCAGCTTCTCCGGGCCTCCACCCCGGGGTGAGCAGTACTTC. Its protein is CASSFSGPPPRGEQYF.

V usage is TRBV27 and J usage is TRBJ2-7; D is perhaps TRBD1 (5 bases). Trimming cost V 3 bases and J 6 bases, with 12 bases left between them. The CDR3 length is 13 residues. The V gene's germline CDR1 is MNHEY and CDR2 SMNVEV (reference sequence). The CDR3 here is CASSFFQGSEQYF. The CDR3 DNA is TGTGCCAGCAGTTTTTTCCAGGGTAGCGAGCAGTACTTC.

The V gene is TRBV2, the J gene TRBJ2-3; TRBD2 is a possible D gene (6 bases). This CDR3 contains 17 residues. Between the trimmed V and J ends, which lost 3 bases and 6 bases, there was a span of 22 bases. The germline V gene encodes CDR1 SNHLY and CDR2 FYNNEI. This chain's CDR3 is CASSDPLRGAASDTQYF. As DNA, the CDR3 is TGTGCCAGCAGTGATCCCTTGCGGGGCGCCGCTTCGGATACGCAGTATTTT.